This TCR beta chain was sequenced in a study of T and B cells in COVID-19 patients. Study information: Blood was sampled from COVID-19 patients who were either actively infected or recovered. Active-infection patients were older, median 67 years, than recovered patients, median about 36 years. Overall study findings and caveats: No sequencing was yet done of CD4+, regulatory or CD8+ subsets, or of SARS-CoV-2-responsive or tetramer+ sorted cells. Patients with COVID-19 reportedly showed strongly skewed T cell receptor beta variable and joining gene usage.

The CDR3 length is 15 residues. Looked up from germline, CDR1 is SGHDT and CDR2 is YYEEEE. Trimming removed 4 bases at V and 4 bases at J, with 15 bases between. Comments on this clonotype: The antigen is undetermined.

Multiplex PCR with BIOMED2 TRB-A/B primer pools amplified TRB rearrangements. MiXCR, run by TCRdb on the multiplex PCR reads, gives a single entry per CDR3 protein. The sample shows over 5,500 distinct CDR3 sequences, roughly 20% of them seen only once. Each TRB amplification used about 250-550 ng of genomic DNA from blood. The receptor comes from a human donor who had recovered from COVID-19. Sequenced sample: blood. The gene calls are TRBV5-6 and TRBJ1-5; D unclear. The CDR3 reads CASSATDMGNQPQHF. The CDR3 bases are TGTGCCAGCAGCGCCACAGACATGGGGAATCAGCCCCAGCATTTT.